The 22 T cell receptor beta chains reported below all come from one sample, sequenced in a study of neurological immune-mediated disorders. TCRdb recomputed calls from the 5' RACE reads with MiXCR, one row per CDR3 protein. The data show tens of thousands of distinct CDR3 sequences, with roughly 3.5% seen just once and less than 3% held by the top ten. The sample taken for sequencing was PBMCs. The receptor set was obtained from a woman aged 50 to 60 with multiple sclerosis.

This clonotype was seen at least ten times. The rearrangement joins TRBV11-2 to TRBJ1-2; weak D call: TRBD1 (6 bases). Germline CDR1 and CDR2: SGHAT and FQNNGV. The V and J ends lost 1 base and 1 base respectively, with 13 bases between them. This CDR3 has 16 amino acids. The CDR3 loop is CASSLAFRTDNYGYTF. In DNA, the CDR3 is TGTGCCAGCAGCTTAGCGTTTCGGACAGATAACTATGGCTACACCTTC.

This clonotype showed up many times. The chain couples TRBV14 to TRBJ1-3; 7 bases line up with TRBD1. This CDR3 region has 13 residues. V shed 4 bases and J 8 bases; nucleotides not matched to a gene: 5. Per the germline V gene, CDR1 is SGHDN and CDR2 is FVKESK. The CDR3 region is CASSPDRIHTIYF. The DNA of the CDR3 is TGTGCCAGCAGCCCGGACAGGATTCACACCATATATTTT.

The table lists this clonotype with many counts. The rearrangement uses TRBV6-2 or TRBV6-3 and TRBJ2-6; D is unclear. The CDR3 is 14 amino acids. V was shortened by 5 bases and J by 1 base, with 6 bases between the two germline ends. Germline CDR1 reads MNHEY; CDR2 reads SVGEGT. Written as DNA, the CDR3 is TGTGCCAGCAGTCGGGTATCTGGGGCCAACGTCCTGACTTTC. Its protein product is CASSRVSGANVLTF.

With regard to this clonotype: A much larger clone is a single base away; this may be a read error. J is TRBJ2-3 and V is TRBV18; 7 bases line up with TRBD1. The CDR3 covers 13 residues. Germline V gives CDR1 KGHSH, CDR2 LQKENI. The CDR3 loop reads CASSPPGTDKQYF. The CDR3 DNA sequence: TGTGCCAGCTCACCGCCCGGGACAGATAAGCAGTATTTT.

This clonotype was seen many times. This sequence joins TRBV7-6 and TRBJ1-2, with no clear D. There are 16 residues in the CDR3. Per the germline V gene, CDR1 is SGHVS and CDR2 is FNYEAQ. Deletions cut 1 base from V and 3 bases from J, with 15 bases between. CDR3 coding DNA: TGTGCCAGCAGCTTAGAGGCAGGAAGGTTTGACTATGGCTACACCTTC. Encoded protein: CASSLEAGRFDYGYTF.

This clonotype has a count of ten or more. The rearrangement joins TRBV4-2 to TRBJ2-5, with 9 bases lining up with TRBD1. The germline CDR1 and CDR2 sequences are LGHNA and YNFKEQ. The length of the CDR3 is 15 residues. V dropped 3 bases and J dropped 3; count of bases not matched to a gene: 5. The CDR3 DNA follows: TGTGCCAGCAGCCAGTTAGGGACAGGGAAAGAGACCCAGTACTTC. It is translated as CASSQLGTGKETQYF.

This clonotype was detected many times. The gene calls are TRBV4-2 and TRBJ1-2; 9 nucleotides agree with TRBD1. V shed 1 base and J 2 bases; nucleotides not matched to a gene: 2. This CDR3 is built from 15 residues. CDR1 is LGHNA and CDR2 is YNFKEQ in the germline V gene. The CDR3 sequence: CASSQVGQGNYGYTF. The CDR3 coding sequence is TGTGCCAGCAGCCAAGTGGGACAGGGAAACTATGGCTACACCTTC.

This clonotype was seen at least ten times. This rearrangement joins TRBV5-1 to TRBJ2-7; TRBD2 matches at 7 bases. The V gene end was trimmed by 4 bases and the J gene end by 4 bases; junction bases not matched to a gene: 11. The germline V gene encodes CDR1 SGHRS and CDR2 YFSETQ. CDR3 length: 15 residues. The CDR3 region has the DNA TGCGCCAGCAGCCCGACCGGTGGTAGCGGGTACGAGCAGTACTTC. Residues: CASSPTGGSGYEQYF.

This clonotype has ten or more counts. The rearrangement links TRBV4-3 to TRBJ2-1; tentatively, D is TRBD2 (6 bases). The CDR3 runs to 14 residues. V shed 0 bases and J shed 14 bases, with 17 bases lying between them. Germline CDR1 reads LGHNA; CDR2 reads YSLEER. CDR3 protein: CASSQDRASGEEFF. The DNA for the CDR3 is TGCGCCAGCAGCCAAGATAGAGCGTCTGGGGAGGAGTTCTTC.

On this clonotype: Germline and junction disagree at one end, which may indicate a read error. This chain connects TRBV7-6 to TRBJ1-2; D ambiguous. This CDR3 has 12 amino acids. Germline assignment: CDR1 SGHVS and CDR2 FNYEAQ. CDR3 residues: CAGRTGNYCYTF. Here the CDR3 DNA reads TGTGCCGGCCGCACGGGTAACTATTGCTACACCTTC.

Ten or more counts support this clonotype. J is TRBJ2-3 and V is TRBV12-3 or TRBV12-4, with D uncertain. Trimming removed 6 bases from V and 1 base from J, with 5 bases in between. The CDR3 covers 12 residues. CDR3 amino acids: CASSPGTDTQYF. The CDR3 coding sequence is TGTGCCAGCAGCCCGGGCACAGATACGCAGTATTTT.

The sample holds many counts of this clonotype. The CDR3 DNA reads as TGTGCCAGCAGGCCGTGGGGGGAGTCTAACTATGGCTACACCTTC. Encoded protein: CASRPWGESNYGYTF. This chain joins TRBV28 and TRBJ1-2; D perhaps matches TRBD1 (5 bases). There are 15 residues in the CDR3. Germline assignment: CDR1 MDHEN and CDR2 SYDVKM. The V and J ends lost 6 bases and 0 bases respectively, with 14 bases between them.

This clonotype came up many times. The germline gene is not matched at one end of the junction; a read error may be the cause. The rearrangement links TRBV11-2 to TRBJ2-1; 9 nucleotides agree with TRBD2. Germline V gives CDR1 SGHAT, CDR2 FQNNGV. CDR3 size: 17 residues. The CDR3 spells CASTLLRGSGGYNEQFF. CDR3 nucleotide sequence: TGTGCCAGCACCTTATTAAGGGGTAGCGGGGGTTACAATGAGCAGTTCTTC.

This clonotype came up many times. The gene calls are TRBV11-2 and TRBJ1-4; D is possibly TRBD1 (6 bases). Looked up from germline, CDR1 is SGHAT and CDR2 is FQNNGV. The CDR3 totals 17 residues. V shed 1 base and J shed 6 bases, with 18 bases lying between them. The chain's CDR3 is CASSLGWGADGDEKLFF. CDR3 nucleotide sequence: TGTGCCAGCAGCTTAGGATGGGGGGCAGATGGTGATGAAAAACTGTTTTTT.

Notes on this clonotype: A much larger clone sits a single nucleotide away, making a read error possible. The chain is built from TRBV20-1 and TRBJ2-4, with no clear D. Germline values: CDR1 DFQATT, CDR2 SNEGSKA (reference sequence). This CDR3 comprises 15 residues. The CDR3 DNA reads as TGCAGTGCCCGTTTTCTGGAAATAGCCAAAAAAATTCAGTACTTC. As protein: CSARFLEIAKKIQYF.

This clonotype was counted at least ten times. This chain links TRBV5-1 with TRBJ1-2; D gene unclear. CDR3 length equals 13 residues. Germline values: CDR1 SGHRS, CDR2 YFSETQ. Trimming left V 2 bases short and J 4 bases short, with 9 bases between. The CDR3 DNA reads as TGCGCCAGCAGCTTAAGGGTGAGCTATGGCTACACCTTC. Its protein is CASSLRVSYGYTF.

The rearrangement links TRBV5-1 to TRBJ2-2, with no clear D. The CDR3 is 14 amino acids. The V and J ends lost 1 base and 2 bases respectively, with 6 bases between them. From germline, CDR1 is SGHRS and CDR2 YFSETQ. CDR3 loop: CASSLRANTGELFF. CDR3 nucleotides: TGCGCCAGCAGCTTGAGAGCAAACACCGGGGAGCTGTTTTTT.

Ten or more counts support this clonotype. The chain has TRBV20-1 and TRBJ2-2; 8 positions agree with TRBD1. The germline V gene encodes CDR1 DFQATT and CDR2 SNEGSKA (reference sequence). The V gene end was trimmed by 6 bases and the J gene end by 0 bases; junction bases not matched to a gene: 6. This CDR3 comprises 15 residues. This CDR3 reads CSAGKTGANTGELFF. The DNA of the CDR3 is TGCAGTGCAGGGAAGACAGGGGCGAACACCGGGGAGCTGTTTTTT.

This clonotype has a count of ten or more. This chain links TRBV5-6 with TRBJ2-2; 8 positions agree with TRBD2. Germline trimming cut 3 bases from V and 6 bases from J; bases unmatched to any gene: 1. Germline values: CDR1 SGHDT, CDR2 YYEEEE. CDR3 size: 13 residues. As DNA, the CDR3 is TGTGCCAGCAGCTCGGGGGGGGCCGGGGAGCTGTTTTTT. Residues: CASSSGGAGELFF.

This clonotype has ten or more counts. V gene TRBV15 combines with J gene TRBJ1-2; D may be TRBD1 (5 bases). Trimming took off 3 bases at V and 6 bases at J, with 14 bases between the two ends. The CDR3 runs to 14 residues. From germline, CDR1 is LNHNV and CDR2 YYDKDF (reference sequence). CDR3 in DNA: TGTGCCACCAGCAGTGGGAAACTGGGGGATGGCTACACCTTC. Translation: CATSSGKLGDGYTF.

The genes are TRBV2 and TRBJ2-7; D possibly corresponds to TRBD2 (6 bases). The V gene's germline CDR1 is SNHLY and CDR2 FYNNEI. There are 13 residues in the CDR3. The V end was cut by 4 bases, the J end by 4 bases, with 11 bases between. CDR3 region: CASSGEDFYEQYF. The DNA for the CDR3 is TGTGCCAGCAGTGGGGAGGACTTTTACGAGCAGTACTTC.

In this sample, this clonotype turned up many times. The CDR3 coding sequence is TGTGCCAGCAGCTTGAATTCACGGAAAGAGACCCAGTACTTC. It encodes CASSLNSRKETQYF. The chain has TRBV7-2 and TRBJ2-5, with D uncertain. Between the trimmed V and J ends, which lost 3 bases and 3 bases, there was a span of 11 bases. This CDR3 has 14 residues. Per germline, CDR1 SGHTA and CDR2 FQGNSA.